These 8 T cell receptor beta chains were all obtained from the same sample, sequenced in a study of technical replicates of blood from a few donors. Profiled with immunoSEQ multiplex PCR; TCRdb holds only in-frame clones, not every one. The table has around 53,000 clones, approximately 90% seen once. Sequenced input: PBMCs. The receptors come from a human donor in good health. Some clones in this sample may be carry-over from other donors' samples.

This rearrangement joins TRBV11-2 to TRBJ1-6; 7 bases agree with TRBD1. Germline CDR1 and CDR2: SGHAT and FQNNGV. V lost 2 bases, J lost 7 bases, and 5 bases stayed unmatched. CDR3 size: 15 residues. The CDR3 here is CASSLSLRGNSPLHF. The CDR3 coding sequence is TGTGCCAGCAGCTTATCCCTCAGGGGGAATTCACCCCTCCACTTT. Together with reference TRBV11-2 and TRBJ1-6, the CDR3 gives the full variable domain: EAGVAQSPRYKIIEKRQSVAFWCNPISGHATLYWYQQILGQGPKLLIQFQNNGVVDDSQLPKDRFSAERLKGVDSTLKIQPAKLEDSAVYLCASSLSLRGNSPLHFGNGTRLTVT.

The chain employs TRBV7-6 and TRBJ2-1, with 7 bases aligning to TRBD2. The germline gives CDR1 SGHVS, CDR2 FNYEAQ. The CDR3 consists of 18 residues. V lost 4 bases, J lost 1 base, and 13 bases stayed unmatched. The CDR3 DNA sequence: TGTGCCAGCAGCTCCTTACCCACTTCTAGCGGTTCCTACAATGAGCAGTTCTTC. It encodes CASSSLPTSSGSYNEQFF.

This chain joins TRBV4-3 and TRBJ1-6, with D perhaps TRBD1 (5 bases). The CDR3 extends over 14 amino acids. The ends were cut back, 3 bases at V and 8 bases at J, with 11 bases in the middle. Looked up from germline, CDR1 is LGHNA and CDR2 is YSLEER. CDR3 residues: CASSQGGGDSPLHF. CDR3 in DNA: TGCGCCAGCAGCCAGGGGGGGGGTGATTCACCCCTCCACTTT.

This clone appeared once. The V and J genes are TRBV5-6 and TRBJ2-3; no reliable D call. Per the germline V gene, CDR1 is SGHDT and CDR2 is YYEEEE. CDR3 size: 13 residues. V was pared by 5 bases and J by 1 base, with 8 bases between. The CDR3 reads CASSRGRTDTQYF. The CDR3 DNA reads as TGTGCCAGCAGTCGCGGTCGCACAGATACGCAGTATTTT.

The chain recombines TRBV10-1 with TRBJ1-2; 10 bases fit TRBD1. There are 15 residues in the CDR3. After removal of 0 bases from V and 8 bases from J, the junction contained 6 bases not matched to a gene. Looked up from germline, CDR1 is WNHNN and CDR2 is SYGVQD (reference sequence). The CDR3 loop is CASSESTGGGKGYTF. In nucleotides, the CDR3 is TGCGCCAGCAGTGAGTCGACAGGGGGCGGGAAAGGCTACACCTTC.

This clone occurred once. The V call is TRBV30, the J call TRBJ2-4; D is perhaps TRBD2 (5 bases). The V and J ends lost 0 bases and 9 bases respectively, with 6 bases between them. The CDR3 loop spans 11 amino acids. Germline CDR1 is GTSNPN and CDR2 is SVGIG (reference sequence). For the CDR3, the DNA is TGTGCCTGGAGTGTTCGGGGCATTCAGTACTTC. Protein product: CAWSVRGIQYF.

This clone has a handful of counts. The chain links TRBV4-1 to TRBJ2-7; weak D call: TRBD2 (6 bases). The CDR3 covers 12 residues. V gave up 4 bases and J gave up 5 bases, with 9 bases separating them. Per germline, CDR1 MGHRA and CDR2 YSYEKL. The CDR3 DNA reads TGCGCCAGCAGCCCCGGAGGGAACGAGCAGTACTTC. Encoded protein: CASSPGGNEQYF.

The V gene is TRBV5-5, the J gene TRBJ1-2; D gene uncertain. The CDR3 sequence is 13 residues long. Germline V gene data show CDR1 as SGHKS and CDR2 as YYEKEE (reference sequence). V lost 1 base, J lost 5 bases, and 9 bases lay in between. The CDR3 coding sequence is TGTGCCAGCAGCTTGTTGACAAATTATGGCTACACCTTC. Its protein product is CASSLLTNYGYTF.